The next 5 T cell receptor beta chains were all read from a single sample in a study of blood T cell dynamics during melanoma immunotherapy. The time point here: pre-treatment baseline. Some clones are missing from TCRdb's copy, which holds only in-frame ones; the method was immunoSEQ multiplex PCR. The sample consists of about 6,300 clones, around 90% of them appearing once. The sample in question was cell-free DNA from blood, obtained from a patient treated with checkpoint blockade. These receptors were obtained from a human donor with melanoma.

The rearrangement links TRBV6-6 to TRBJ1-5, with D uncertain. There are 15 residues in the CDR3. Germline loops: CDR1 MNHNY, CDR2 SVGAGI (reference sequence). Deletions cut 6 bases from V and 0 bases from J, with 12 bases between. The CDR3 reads CASRRKTDSNQPQHF. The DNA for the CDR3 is TGTGCCAGCAGACGGAAAACAGATAGCAATCAGCCCCAGCATTTT.

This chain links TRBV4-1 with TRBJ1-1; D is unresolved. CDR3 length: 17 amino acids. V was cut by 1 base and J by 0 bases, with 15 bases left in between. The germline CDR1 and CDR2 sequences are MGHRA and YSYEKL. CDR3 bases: TGCGCCAGCAGCCAAGGGACGGACCCACCCATGAACACTGAAGCTTTCTTT. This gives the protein CASSQGTDPPMNTEAFF.

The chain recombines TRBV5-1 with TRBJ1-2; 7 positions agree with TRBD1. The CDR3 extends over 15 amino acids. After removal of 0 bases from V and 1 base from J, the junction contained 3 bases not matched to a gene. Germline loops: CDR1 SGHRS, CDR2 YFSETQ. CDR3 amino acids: CASSLGGQNNYGYTF. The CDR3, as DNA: TGCGCCAGCAGCTTGGGGGGACAGAATAACTATGGCTACACCTTC.

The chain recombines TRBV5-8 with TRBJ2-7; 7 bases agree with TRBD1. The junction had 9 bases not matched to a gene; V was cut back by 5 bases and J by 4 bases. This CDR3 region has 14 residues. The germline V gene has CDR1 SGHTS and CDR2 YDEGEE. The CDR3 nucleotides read TGTGCCAGCAGGAGGAAGGGGGCAACGTACGAGCAGTACTTC. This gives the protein CASRRKGATYEQYF.

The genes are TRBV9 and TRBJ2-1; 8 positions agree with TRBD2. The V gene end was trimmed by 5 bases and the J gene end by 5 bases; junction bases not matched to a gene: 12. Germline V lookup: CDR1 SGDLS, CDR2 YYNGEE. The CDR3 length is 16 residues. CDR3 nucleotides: TGTGCCAGCAGATGGATCCCGACTAGCGTCCACAATGAGCAGTTCTTC. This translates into CASRWIPTSVHNEQFF.